This record concerns one T cell receptor (beta chain) sequence. Its target is unknown. This record belongs to a study of monozygotic twins with inflammatory bowel disease. Looked up from germline, CDR1 is KGHDR and CDR2 is SFDVKD. This CDR3 comprises 16 residues. TCRdb reprocessed the 5' RACE reads and stores each CDR3 protein as one record, lacking DNA. There are about 380,000 distinct CDR3 sequences in the sample, with just over 2.5% held by the top ten. Regarding the study as a whole: Distinction of different T cell subtypes was not possible.

The sequencing sample was made of blood. This sequence originates from a human donor with ulcerative colitis or Crohn's disease, or a healthy co-twin of an affected twin (not recorded which). The chain joins TRBV24-1 to TRBJ2-1; TCRdb gives TRBD1 as the D gene, but with no DNA this cannot be confirmed. CDR3 sequence reads: CATSATGPRERNEQFF.